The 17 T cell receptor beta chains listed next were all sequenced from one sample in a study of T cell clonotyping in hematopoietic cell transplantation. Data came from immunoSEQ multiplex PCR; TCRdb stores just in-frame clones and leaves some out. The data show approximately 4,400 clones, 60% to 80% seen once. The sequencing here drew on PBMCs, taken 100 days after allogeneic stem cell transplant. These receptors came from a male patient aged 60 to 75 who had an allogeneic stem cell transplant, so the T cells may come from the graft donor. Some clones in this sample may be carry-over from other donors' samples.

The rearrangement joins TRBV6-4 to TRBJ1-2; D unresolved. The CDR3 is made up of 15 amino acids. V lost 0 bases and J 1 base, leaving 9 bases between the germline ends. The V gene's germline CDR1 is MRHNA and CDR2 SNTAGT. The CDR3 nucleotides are TGTGCCAGCAGTGACTCGTTCACCATTAACTATGGCTACACCTTC. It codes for CASSDSFTINYGYTF.

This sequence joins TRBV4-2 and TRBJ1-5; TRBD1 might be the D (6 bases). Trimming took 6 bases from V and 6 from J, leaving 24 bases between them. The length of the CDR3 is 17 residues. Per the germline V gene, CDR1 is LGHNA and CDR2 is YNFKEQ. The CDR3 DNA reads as TGTGCCAGCAGTCTCGGAGCGGGGGCGGCGGAGGGTCAGCCCCAGCATTTT. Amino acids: CASSLGAGAAEGQPQHF.

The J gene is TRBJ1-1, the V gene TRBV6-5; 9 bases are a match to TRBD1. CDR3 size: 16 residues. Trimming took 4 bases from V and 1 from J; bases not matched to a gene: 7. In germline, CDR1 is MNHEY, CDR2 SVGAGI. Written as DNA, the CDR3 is TGTGCCAGCAGTTCCGCCTCGACAGGGGGGAACACTGAAGCTTTCTTT. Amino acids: CASSSASTGGNTEAFF.

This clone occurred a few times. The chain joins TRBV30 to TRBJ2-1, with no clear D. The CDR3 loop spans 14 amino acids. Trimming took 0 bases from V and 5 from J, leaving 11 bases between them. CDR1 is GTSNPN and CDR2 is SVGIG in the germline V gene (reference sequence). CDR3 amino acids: CAWSVLTQDNEQFF. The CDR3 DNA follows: TGTGCCTGGAGTGTATTGACCCAAGACAATGAGCAGTTCTTC.

The chain's CDR3 is CASSTGLAFTDTQYF. CDR3 nucleotides: TGTGCCAGCAGTACGGGACTAGCGTTCACAGATACGCAGTATTTT. The chain employs TRBV27 and TRBJ2-3; 10 bases agree with TRBD2. This CDR3 spans 15 amino acids. The germline V gene has CDR1 MNHEY and CDR2 SMNVEV (reference sequence). Trimming removed 5 bases from V and 2 bases from J; junction bases left unmatched: 4.

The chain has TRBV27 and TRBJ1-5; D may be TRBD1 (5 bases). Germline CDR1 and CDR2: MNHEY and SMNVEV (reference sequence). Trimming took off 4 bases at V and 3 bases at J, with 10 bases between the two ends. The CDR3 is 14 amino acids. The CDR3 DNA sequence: TGTGCCAGCAGTTGGGGCAGGGCCAATCAGCCCCAGCATTTT. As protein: CASSWGRANQPQHF.

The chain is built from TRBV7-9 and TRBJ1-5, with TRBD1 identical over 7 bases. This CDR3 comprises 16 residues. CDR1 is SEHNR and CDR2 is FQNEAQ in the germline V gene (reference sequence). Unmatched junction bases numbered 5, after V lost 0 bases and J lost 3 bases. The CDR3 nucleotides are TGTGCCAGCAGCTTAGCGGGACAGTCACTCAATCAGCCCCAGCATTTT. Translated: CASSLAGQSLNQPQHF. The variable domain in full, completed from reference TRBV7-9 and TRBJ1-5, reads DTGVSQNPRHKITKRGQNVTFRCDPISEHNRLYWYRQTLGQGPEFLTYFQNEAQLEKSRLLSDRFSAERPKGSFSTLEIQRTEQGDSAMYLCASSLAGQSLNQPQHFGDGTRLSIL.

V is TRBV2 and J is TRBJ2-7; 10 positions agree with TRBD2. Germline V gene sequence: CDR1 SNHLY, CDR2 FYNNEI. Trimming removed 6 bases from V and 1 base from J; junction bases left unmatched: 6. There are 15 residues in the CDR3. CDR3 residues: CASRETSGLSYEQYF. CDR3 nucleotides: TGTGCCAGCAGGGAGACTAGCGGGTTATCCTACGAGCAGTACTTC.

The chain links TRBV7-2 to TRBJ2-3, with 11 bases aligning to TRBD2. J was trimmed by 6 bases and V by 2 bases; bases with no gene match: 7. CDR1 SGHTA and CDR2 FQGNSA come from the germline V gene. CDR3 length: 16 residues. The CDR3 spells CASSLNSGGVPDTQYF. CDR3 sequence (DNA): TGTGCCAGCAGCTTAAATAGCGGGGGGGTCCCGGATACGCAGTATTTT.

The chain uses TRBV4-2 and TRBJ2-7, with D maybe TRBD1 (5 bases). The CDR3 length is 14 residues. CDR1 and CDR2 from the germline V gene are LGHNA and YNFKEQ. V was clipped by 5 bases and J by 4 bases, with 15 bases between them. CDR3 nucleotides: TGTGCCAGCAGCTCGGAATTCAGGGCTTACGAGCAGTACTTC. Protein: CASSSEFRAYEQYF.

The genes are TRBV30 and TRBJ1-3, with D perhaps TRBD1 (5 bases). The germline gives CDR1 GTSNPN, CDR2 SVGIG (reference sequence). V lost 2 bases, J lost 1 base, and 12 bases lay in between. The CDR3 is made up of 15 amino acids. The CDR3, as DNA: TGTGCCTGGAGTCCCTTGGACATTTCTGGAAACACCATATATTTT. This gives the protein CAWSPLDISGNTIYF.

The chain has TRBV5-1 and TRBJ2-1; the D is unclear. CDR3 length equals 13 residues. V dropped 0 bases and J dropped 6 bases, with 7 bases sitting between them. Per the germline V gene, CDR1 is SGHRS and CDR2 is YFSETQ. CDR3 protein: CASSLAPINEQFF. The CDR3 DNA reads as TGCGCCAGCAGCTTGGCCCCGATCAATGAGCAGTTCTTC.

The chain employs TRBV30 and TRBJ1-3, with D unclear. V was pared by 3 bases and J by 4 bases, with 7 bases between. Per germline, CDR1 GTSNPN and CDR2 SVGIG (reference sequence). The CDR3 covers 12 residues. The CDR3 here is CAWRLAGNTIYF. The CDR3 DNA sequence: TGTGCCTGGAGGTTAGCCGGAAACACCATATATTTT.

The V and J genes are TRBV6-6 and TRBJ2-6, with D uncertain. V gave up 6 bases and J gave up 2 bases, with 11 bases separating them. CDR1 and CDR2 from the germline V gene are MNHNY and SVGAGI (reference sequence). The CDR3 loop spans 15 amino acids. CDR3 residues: CASRPLETGANVLTF. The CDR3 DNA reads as TGTGCCAGCAGACCTCTGGAGACTGGGGCCAACGTCCTGACTTTC.

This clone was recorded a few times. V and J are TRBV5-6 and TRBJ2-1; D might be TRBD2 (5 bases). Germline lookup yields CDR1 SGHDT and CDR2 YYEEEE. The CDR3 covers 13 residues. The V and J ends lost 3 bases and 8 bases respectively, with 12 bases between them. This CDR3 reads CASSSRGEDEQFF. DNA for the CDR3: TGTGCCAGCAGCTCTCGGGGAGAGGATGAGCAGTTCTTC.

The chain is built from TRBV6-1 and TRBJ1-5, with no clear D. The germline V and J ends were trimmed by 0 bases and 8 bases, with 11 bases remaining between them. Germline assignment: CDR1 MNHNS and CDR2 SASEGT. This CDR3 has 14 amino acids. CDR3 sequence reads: CASSEAMEGEPQHF. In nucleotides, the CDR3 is TGTGCCAGCAGTGAAGCGATGGAAGGAGAGCCCCAGCATTTT.

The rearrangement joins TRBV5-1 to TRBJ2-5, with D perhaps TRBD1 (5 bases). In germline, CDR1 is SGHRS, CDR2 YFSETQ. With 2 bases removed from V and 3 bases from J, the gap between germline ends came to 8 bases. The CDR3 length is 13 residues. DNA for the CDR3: TGCGCCAGCAGCTTAGCAGGGAAAGAGACCCAGTACTTC. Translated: CASSLAGKETQYF.